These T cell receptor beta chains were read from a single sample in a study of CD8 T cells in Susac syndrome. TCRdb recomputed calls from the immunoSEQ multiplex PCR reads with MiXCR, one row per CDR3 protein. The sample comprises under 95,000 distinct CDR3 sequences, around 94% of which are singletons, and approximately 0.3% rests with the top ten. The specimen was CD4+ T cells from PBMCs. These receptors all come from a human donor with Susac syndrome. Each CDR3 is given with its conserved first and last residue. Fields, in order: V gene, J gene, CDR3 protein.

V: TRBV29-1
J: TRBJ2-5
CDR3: CSVEVWTSGGSETQYF

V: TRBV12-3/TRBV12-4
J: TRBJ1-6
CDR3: CASSRTGGGYNSPLHF

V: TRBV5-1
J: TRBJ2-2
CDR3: CASSLQITGNTGELFF

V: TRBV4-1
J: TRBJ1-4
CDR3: CASSQAPGTGAEKLFF

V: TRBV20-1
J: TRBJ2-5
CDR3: CSAEGDYSPVQYF

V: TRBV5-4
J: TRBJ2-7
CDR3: CASSLAAGATTYEQYF

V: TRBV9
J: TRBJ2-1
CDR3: CASSGAGTSFDEQFF

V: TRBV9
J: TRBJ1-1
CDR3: CASSQQGVNEAFF

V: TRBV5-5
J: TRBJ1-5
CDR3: CASSVEAGTSNQPQHF

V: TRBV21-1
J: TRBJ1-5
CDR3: CASSIPGARIQPQHF

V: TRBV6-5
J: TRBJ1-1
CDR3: CASSYSGRTILNTEAFF

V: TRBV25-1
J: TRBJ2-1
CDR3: CASSDRRASYNEQFF

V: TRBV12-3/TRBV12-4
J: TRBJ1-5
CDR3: CASTKLGTGRANSNQPQHF

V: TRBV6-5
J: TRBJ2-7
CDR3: CASRDPISYEQYF

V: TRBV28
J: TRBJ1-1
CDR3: CASSRTISEAFF

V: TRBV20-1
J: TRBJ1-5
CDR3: CSALSATQGSQPQHF

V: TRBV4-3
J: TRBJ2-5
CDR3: CASSQDISGGQETQYF

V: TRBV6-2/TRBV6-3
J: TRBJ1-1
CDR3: CASSYKVAAFF

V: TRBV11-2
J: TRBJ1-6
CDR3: CASSPPDRRNSPLHF

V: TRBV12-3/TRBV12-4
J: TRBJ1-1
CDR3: CASSRQTVNTEAFF

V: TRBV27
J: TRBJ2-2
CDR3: CASSLSGHLTGELFF

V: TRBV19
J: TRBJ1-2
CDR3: CASSRQEGSYGYTF

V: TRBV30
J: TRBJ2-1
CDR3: CAWTPALNEQFF

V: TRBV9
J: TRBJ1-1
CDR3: CASSARQGDTEAFF

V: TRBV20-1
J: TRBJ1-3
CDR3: CSANRDFSGNTIYF

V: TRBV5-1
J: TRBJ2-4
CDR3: CASSVGQKNIQYF

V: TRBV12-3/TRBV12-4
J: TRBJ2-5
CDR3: CASSLMRSRETQYF

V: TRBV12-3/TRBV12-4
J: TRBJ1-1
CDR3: CASSLRLPTESTEAFF

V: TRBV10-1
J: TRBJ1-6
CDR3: CASGGERLSYNSPLHF

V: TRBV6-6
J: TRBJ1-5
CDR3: CASREGVQPQHF

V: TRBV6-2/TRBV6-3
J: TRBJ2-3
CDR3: CASSYPGQAGTDTQYF

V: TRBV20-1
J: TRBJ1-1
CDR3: CSARSRMNTEAFF

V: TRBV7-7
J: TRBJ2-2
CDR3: CASSLDVGELFF

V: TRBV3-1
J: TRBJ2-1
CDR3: CASSQDPGGRNEQFF

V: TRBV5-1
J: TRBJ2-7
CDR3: CASSLVGTGGREQYF

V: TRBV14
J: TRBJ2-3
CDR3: CASSQVRGPADTQYF

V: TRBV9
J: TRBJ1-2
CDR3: CASSPDGNYGYTF

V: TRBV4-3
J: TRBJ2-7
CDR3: CASSQDLPEIYEQYF

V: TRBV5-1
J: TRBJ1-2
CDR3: CASSWGTASYGYTF

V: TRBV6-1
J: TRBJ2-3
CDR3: CASSGLAGGPDTQYF

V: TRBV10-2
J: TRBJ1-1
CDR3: CASSEAGYGEAFF

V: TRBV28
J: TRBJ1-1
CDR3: CASPPDRGDTEAFF

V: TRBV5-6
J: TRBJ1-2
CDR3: CASSLGEGYGYTF

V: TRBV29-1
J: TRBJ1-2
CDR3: CSVRRGNGYTF

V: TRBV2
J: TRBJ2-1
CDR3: CASTYRRGEEQFF